Sequencing of this T cell receptor (beta chain) was carried out in a study of blood T cell repertoires in COVID-19. Study overall: Italy, Spain and the United States were the sources of the convalescent and acute COVID-19 samples. Sources were T cells, B-cell-depleted T cells, or PBMCs; the material itself was cDNA or gDNA.

V dropped 6 bases and J dropped 2 bases, with 15 bases sitting between them. Germline-derived CDR1 and CDR2 are MNHEY and SVGEGT. The CDR3 runs to 15 residues. Original handling: Estimated nucleated cell counts came from reference gene primer amplification. Using immunoSEQ multiplex PCR, the repertoire was profiled, and TCRdb retains in-frame clones only, with some absent. D and trimming come from the DNA, and the V and J calls and clone size come from that table. The sample has 250,000 to 350,000 clones, about 82% seen once. The rearrangement uses TRBV6-2 or TRBV6-3 and TRBJ2-3; D is possibly TRBD2 (5 bases). Sequencing was performed on peripheral blood. This receptor was taken from a woman in her 50s with acute or convalescent COVID-19. The CDR3 nucleotides read TGTGCCAGCAGCCCTATACTAGTTTACACAGATACGCAGTATTTT. Translating gives CASSPILVYTDTQYF.